One sample yielded the 28 T cell receptor beta chains listed below, sequenced in a study of blood T cell repertoires in COVID-19. Sequencing was performed with immunoSEQ multiplex PCR; in TCRdb, only in-frame clones are kept and a portion is missing. The sample includes hundreds of thousands of clones, 70% to 90% of them seen just once. Sequences were obtained from peripheral blood. These receptors all come from a woman between 18 and 30 years old who had recovered from COVID-19.

The table lists this clone with a count of one. The chain joins TRBV19 to TRBJ2-7, with TRBD2 matching over 12 bases. Germline CDR1 and CDR2: LNHDA and SQIVND (reference sequence). Trimming took 5 bases from V and 2 from J; bases not matched to a gene: 4. This CDR3 has 15 residues. CDR3 bases: TGTGCCAGTAGTCCAACTAGCGGGAGGACCTACGAGCAGTACTTC. Translating gives CASSPTSGRTYEQYF.

The chain combines TRBV18 with TRBJ1-5; 7 bases line up with TRBD1. Trimming cost V 4 bases and J 6 bases; bases outside gene matches: 9. Per the germline V gene, CDR1 is KGHSH and CDR2 is LQKENI. The CDR3 extends over 15 amino acids. The CDR3 DNA reads as TGTGCCAGCTCACTAGAGGAAGGGGGCCGTCAGCCCCAGCATTTT. Its translation: CASSLEEGGRQPQHF.

The table lists this clone with a count of one. The J gene is TRBJ2-7, the V gene TRBV30; D is ambiguous. Trimming shortened V by 5 bases and J by 7 bases, and 15 bases separated the two germline ends. CDR1 and CDR2 (germline): GTSNPN, SVGIG (reference sequence). This CDR3 has 12 amino acids. CDR3 coding DNA: TGTGCCTGGGGATCCCACGCGCGAGAGCAGTACTTC. Protein: CAWGSHAREQYF. The full variable domain, with the rest looked up from reference TRBV30 and TRBJ2-7, is SQTIHQWPATLVQPVGSPLSLECTVEGTSNPNLYWYRQAAGRGLQLLFYSVGIGQISSEVPQNLSASRPQDRQFILSSKKLLLSDSGFYLCAWGSHAREQYFGPGTRLTVT.

The chain employs TRBV19 and TRBJ1-5; D uncertain. Per the germline V gene, CDR1 is LNHDA and CDR2 is SQIVND (reference sequence). There are 14 residues in the CDR3. Trimming left V 3 bases short and J 6 bases short, with 12 bases between. The CDR3 DNA follows: TGTGCCAGTAGTATTGCTGGGAGACGTCAGCCCCAGCATTTT. This sequence encodes CASSIAGRRQPQHF.

The chain links TRBV29-1 to TRBJ1-2, with D uncertain. The CDR3 sequence is 13 residues long. With 6 bases removed from V and 6 bases from J, the gap between germline ends came to 17 bases. The germline V gene has CDR1 SQVTM and CDR2 ANQGSEA. For the CDR3, the DNA is TGCAGCGTCCTACCTACCACAGCTGATGGCTACACCTTC. Encoded protein: CSVLPTTADGYTF.

The chain joins TRBV9 to TRBJ1-5; D might be TRBD1 (6 bases). V gave up 4 bases and J gave up 9 bases, with 14 bases separating them. Germline CDR1 and CDR2: SGDLS and YYNGEE. The CDR3 loop spans 13 amino acids. CDR3 sequence reads: CASSPEGGVPQHF. CDR3 sequence (DNA): TGTGCCAGCAGCCCAGAGGGGGGGGTGCCCCAGCATTTT.

This chain links TRBV4-3 with TRBJ2-5, with 11 bases aligning to TRBD2. From germline, CDR1 is LGHNA and CDR2 YSLEER. This CDR3 is 18 amino acids long. Trimming removed 2 bases from V and 1 base from J; junction bases left unmatched: 9. For the CDR3, the DNA is TGCGCCAGCAGCCAAAAAATAATCGGGACTAGCGGCCAAGAGACCCAGTACTTC. The encoded protein is CASSQKIIGTSGQETQYF.

This clone was recorded once. V gene TRBV27 combines with J gene TRBJ2-1; 8 bases are shared with TRBD2. The CDR3 runs to 11 residues. After removal of 8 bases from V and 10 bases from J, the junction contained 4 bases not matched to a gene. Germline-derived CDR1 and CDR2 are MNHEY and SMNVEV (reference sequence). CDR3 coding DNA: TGTGCCAGCCTCCGCGGGAGGGAGCAGTTCTTC. Residues: CASLRGREQFF.

This chain uses TRBV30 with TRBJ1-4, with TRBD1 identical over 9 bases. Trimming cost V 7 bases and J 8 bases; bases outside gene matches: 5. CDR3 length equals 12 residues. The germline gives CDR1 GTSNPN, CDR2 SVGIG (reference sequence). Here the CDR3 DNA reads TGTGCCTCGGGACAGGGAGGAGAAAAACTGTTTTTT. Protein: CASGQGGEKLFF.

V and J are TRBV27 and TRBJ1-5; weak D call: TRBD1 (5 bases). Germline lookup yields CDR1 MNHEY and CDR2 SMNVEV (reference sequence). The CDR3 totals 17 residues. Trimming took 5 bases from V and 1 from J, leaving 18 bases between them. The CDR3 nucleotides read TGTGCCAGCAGTCGACGCCGGGACGGGAGAAGCAATCAGCCCCAGCATTTT. Protein sequence: CASSRRRDGRSNQPQHF.

The gene calls are TRBV28 and TRBJ1-1, with D perhaps TRBD1 (5 bases). V dropped 8 bases and J dropped 2 bases, with 15 bases sitting between them. This CDR3 comprises 14 residues. CDR1 and CDR2 from the germline V gene are MDHEN and SYDVKM. The CDR3 sequence is CASRPGGYNTEAFF. The CDR3 DNA follows: TGTGCCAGCCGGCCCGGGGGGTATAACACTGAAGCTTTCTTT.

The rearrangement joins TRBV29-1 to TRBJ1-6; D is unresolved. Germline V gene sequence: CDR1 SQVTM, CDR2 ANQGSEA. V lost 5 bases to trimming and J lost 7 bases, with 12 bases between them. This CDR3 contains 13 residues. The CDR3 bases are TGCAGCGTTCGGACGGGAGAAAATTCACCCCTCCACTTT. As protein: CSVRTGENSPLHF. The full variable domain, with the rest looked up from reference TRBV29-1 and TRBJ1-6, is SAVISQKPSRDICQRGTSLTIQCQVDSQVTMMFWYRQQPGQSLTLIATANQGSEATYESGFVIDKFPISRPNLTFSTLTVSNMSPEDSSIYLCSVRTGENSPLHFGNGTRLTVT.

This chain uses TRBV27 with TRBJ2-7; 8 bases map to TRBD1. The CDR3 runs 19 residues. V dropped 2 bases and J dropped 1; count of bases not matched to a gene: 16. Germline-derived CDR1 and CDR2 are MNHEY and SMNVEV (reference sequence). The DNA of the CDR3 is TGTGCCAGCAGTTTAAATCGGTATGGTAGCCAGGGGGCATCCTACGAGCAGTACTTC. Its translation: CASSLNRYGSQGASYEQYF.

The genes are TRBV27 and TRBJ1-4; no reliable D call. Germline loops: CDR1 MNHEY, CDR2 SMNVEV (reference sequence). This CDR3 contains 12 residues. Trimming shortened V by 2 bases and J by 7 bases, and 5 bases separated the two germline ends. The CDR3 DNA follows: TGTGCCAGCAGTTTAAATAGTGAAAAACTGTTTTTT. Protein sequence: CASSLNSEKLFF.

The chain links TRBV4-3 to TRBJ2-2, with 7 bases fitting TRBD2. The V gene's germline CDR1 is LGHNA and CDR2 YSLEER. This CDR3 region has 14 residues. The V segment lost 1 base and the J segment 5 bases; nucleotides outside the gene matches: 1. Here the CDR3 reads CASSQVGGTGELFF. DNA for the CDR3: TGCGCCAGCAGCCAAGTCGGGGGGACCGGGGAGCTGTTTTTT.

The V call is TRBV4-2, the J call TRBJ1-3, with 9 bases matching TRBD1. The germline V gene has CDR1 LGHNA and CDR2 YNFKEQ. V shed 4 bases, J shed 1 base, and the junction held 14 bases outside the gene matches. This CDR3 has 19 amino acids. CDR3 sequence reads: CASSPFHLQGARSGNTIYF. CDR3 nucleotides: TGTGCCAGCAGCCCATTTCACCTACAGGGGGCGCGTTCTGGAAACACCATATATTTT.

This chain joins TRBV6-5 and TRBJ1-1, with D perhaps matching TRBD1 (5 bases). The CDR3 loop spans 14 amino acids. Trimming removed 6 bases from V and 6 bases from J, with 17 bases in between. Looked up from germline, CDR1 is MNHEY and CDR2 is SVGAGI. DNA of the CDR3: TGTGCCAGCAGGTCCGCCGCAGGGTCGGCTGAAGCTTTCTTT. It is translated as CASRSAAGSAEAFF.

V usage is TRBV30 and J usage is TRBJ1-1; D is undetermined. V lost 3 bases and J 0 bases, leaving 11 bases between the germline ends. The length of the CDR3 is 14 residues. Germline V gene data show CDR1 as GTSNPN and CDR2 as SVGIG (reference sequence). The DNA of the CDR3 is TGTGCCTGGAGCCTAGGCGGCCTGAACACTGAAGCTTTCTTT. It encodes CAWSLGGLNTEAFF.

The chain links TRBV24-1 to TRBJ2-7; tentatively, D is TRBD1 (6 bases). Trimming cost V 4 bases and J 2 bases, with 14 bases left between them. Germline V CDR1 and CDR2: KGHDR, SFDVKD. CDR3 length: 15 amino acids. As DNA, the CDR3 is TGTGCCACCAGTGACAATGACAGGACAACCTACGAGCAGTACTTC. It yields the protein CATSDNDRTTYEQYF.

The CDR3 DNA reads as TGTGCCACCAGTGATTCCGGGACTAGCGGGAACACCGGGGAGCTGTTTTTT. Its translation is CATSDSGTSGNTGELFF. The rearrangement joins TRBV24-1 to TRBJ2-2, with 11 nucleotides matching TRBD2. Trimming removed 2 bases from V and 1 base from J; junction bases left unmatched: 2. Germline lookup yields CDR1 KGHDR and CDR2 SFDVKD. This CDR3 comprises 17 residues.

CDR3 DNA sequence: TGTGCCAGCAGTTCGGGAGGGTACCATGAGCAGTTCTTC. Its translation: CASSSGGYHEQFF. The chain employs TRBV27 and TRBJ2-1, with TRBD2 matching over 8 bases. V trimming: 4 bases; J trimming: 8 bases; junction bases outside the gene matches: 4. Germline V gives CDR1 MNHEY, CDR2 SMNVEV (reference sequence). The CDR3 spans 13 residues.

This clone was counted between two and nine times. The chain couples TRBV7-9 to TRBJ1-1; 8 positions agree with TRBD1. This CDR3 spans 14 amino acids. V dropped 5 bases and J dropped 4; count of bases not matched to a gene: 6. Germline CDR1 and CDR2: SEHNR and FQNEAQ (reference sequence). In DNA, the CDR3 is TGTGCCAGCAGCCCGACAGGGGCTATCACTGAAGCTTTCTTT. It yields the protein CASSPTGAITEAFF.

The chain combines TRBV7-9 with TRBJ2-1, with TRBD2 as a possible D gene (5 bases). Germline CDR1 is SEHNR and CDR2 is FQNEAQ (reference sequence). Trimming took off 7 bases at V and 5 bases at J, with 21 bases between the two ends. The CDR3 consists of 16 residues. This CDR3 reads CASTYKVTRENNEQFF. CDR3 coding DNA: TGTGCCAGCACCTATAAGGTAACTAGAGAGAACAATGAGCAGTTCTTC.

CDR3 bases: TGTGCCAGCTCACCCCAACAGGGACGGACTGAAGCTTTCTTT. Translated, it gives CASSPQQGRTEAFF. The rearrangement uses TRBV18 and TRBJ1-1; perhaps TRBD1 as D (6 bases). Germline V gene sequence: CDR1 KGHSH, CDR2 LQKENI. The length of the CDR3 is 14 residues. V gave up 3 bases and J gave up 5 bases, with 13 bases separating them.

This chain connects TRBV20-1 to TRBJ1-1; 7 bases are a match to TRBD1. Germline assignment: CDR1 DFQATT and CDR2 SNEGSKA (reference sequence). The length of the CDR3 is 11 residues. Trimming removed 6 bases from V and 6 bases from J; junction bases left unmatched: 4. The CDR3 sequence is CSAPRGPEAFF. DNA of the CDR3: TGCAGTGCCCCGAGGGGGCCTGAAGCTTTCTTT.

In this sample, this clone turned up a few times. The chain joins TRBV27 to TRBJ1-5; possible D gene TRBD1, 6 bases. V shed 4 bases and J shed 3 bases, with 13 bases lying between them. Per germline, CDR1 MNHEY and CDR2 SMNVEV (reference sequence). The CDR3 contains 15 residues. DNA for the CDR3: TGTGCCAGCAGTTGGGCAGGGGTTCCCAATCAGCCCCAGCATTTT. It encodes CASSWAGVPNQPQHF.

This chain connects TRBV24-1 to TRBJ1-2; 7 positions match TRBD1. The CDR3 spans 13 residues. In germline, CDR1 is KGHDR, CDR2 SFDVKD. After removal of 3 bases from V and 4 bases from J, the junction contained 1 base not matched to a gene. The CDR3 protein is CATSDGTVYGYTF. In nucleotides, the CDR3 is TGTGCCACCAGTGATGGGACAGTCTATGGCTACACCTTC.

This chain joins TRBV25-1 and TRBJ1-2, with 7 bases matching TRBD1. Germline lookup yields CDR1 MGHDK and CDR2 SYGVNS. The CDR3 contains 15 residues. After removal of 4 bases from V and 3 bases from J, the junction contained 8 bases not matched to a gene. CDR3 in DNA: TGTGCCAGCAGTGTTTCCTCGCAGGGGGACTATGGCTACACCTTC. This gives the protein CASSVSSQGDYGYTF.